This entry is about one T cell receptor (beta chain). Antigen specificity is unknown. This specimen belongs to a study of T cell responses to AZD1222 COVID-19 vaccine. About the research overall: Second-dose intervals of approximately 4 or approximately 12 weeks were pooled.

General study points: The study sampled repertoires only after the peak T cell response.

This table comes from immunoSEQ multiplex PCR, and its TCRdb copy is limited to in-frame clones, with some not included. In the table there are 110,000 to 150,000 clones, 93% of which are singletons. Germline V gene data show CDR1 as MGHRA and CDR2 as YSYEKL. The V end was cut by 2 bases, the J end by 4 bases, with 17 bases between. This CDR3 region has 16 residues. The starting material was peripheral blood, obtained on day 0 of AZD1222 vaccination. This chain connects TRBV4-1 to TRBJ1-2, with D possibly TRBD1 on 6 matching bases. The TCR was taken from an adult in good health. CDR3: CASSQPLQGRFYGYTF. As DNA, the CDR3 is TGCGCCAGCAGCCAACCCCTCCAGGGGAGGTTCTATGGCTACACCTTC.